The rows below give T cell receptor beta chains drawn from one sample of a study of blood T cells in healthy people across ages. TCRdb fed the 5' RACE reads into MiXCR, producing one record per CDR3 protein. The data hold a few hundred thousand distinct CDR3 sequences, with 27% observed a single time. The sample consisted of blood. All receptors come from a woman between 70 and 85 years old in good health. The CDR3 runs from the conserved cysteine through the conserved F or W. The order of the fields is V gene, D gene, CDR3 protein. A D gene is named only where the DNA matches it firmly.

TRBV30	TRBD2	CAWSVAGVDPQYF
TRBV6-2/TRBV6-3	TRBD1	CASSYRETGELYGYTF
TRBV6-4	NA	CASSKDALYNEQFF
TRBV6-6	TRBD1	CASKGQGRNTEAFF
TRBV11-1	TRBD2	CASSFKAGVLYNEQFF
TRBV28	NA	CASSWVGRADTQYF
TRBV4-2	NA	CASSPGSSGDTEAFF
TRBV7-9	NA	CASSSSTPVGTDTQYF
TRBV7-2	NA	CASSPWGSQETQYF
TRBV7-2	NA	CASSPQGGGNTIYF
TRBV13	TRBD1	CASSQGTANTGELFF
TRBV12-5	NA	CASGLVRGQGDTGGLFF
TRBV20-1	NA	CSARDRTTKNIQYF
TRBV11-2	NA	CASSFLLLGGTEAFF
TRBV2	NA	CASSEEARGITEAFF
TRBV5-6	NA	CAGNIQGQETQYF
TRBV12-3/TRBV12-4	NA	CASRPSDRYREQYF
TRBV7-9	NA	CASSLDSGILLGETQYF
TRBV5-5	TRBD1	CASSLGTGTGMDTQYF
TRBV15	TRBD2	CATSRGLAGAKETQYF
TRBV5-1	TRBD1	CASSLGDRVNTEAFF
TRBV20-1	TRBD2	CSAGTASGALDTQYF
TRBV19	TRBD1	CASRTTGSAYNEQFF
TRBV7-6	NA	CASSLGGTAGEPQHF
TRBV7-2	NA	CASSLGPGPYEQYF
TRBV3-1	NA	CASSQGGTGLSGANVLTF
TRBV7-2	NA	CASSLQGQGGYTF
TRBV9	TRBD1	CASSVALGQQETQYF
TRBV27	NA	CASSLSANEQFF
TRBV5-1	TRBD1	CASSVGQVYGYTF
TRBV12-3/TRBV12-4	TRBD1	CASSTTTGATAFF
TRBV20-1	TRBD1	CSARKSPSSGGEQYF
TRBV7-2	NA	CASSLAGVVNEQFF
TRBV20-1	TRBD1	CSASTGTGAYGYTF
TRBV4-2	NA	CASSQDRQGYRTEAFF
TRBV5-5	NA	CASSLGLWEDTQYF
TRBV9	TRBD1	CASSGDGTGGQKLFF
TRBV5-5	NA	CASSNYGTGELFF
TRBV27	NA	CASSPSRGVNGNTEAFF
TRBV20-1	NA	CSARDWGRVGIYGYTF
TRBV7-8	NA	CASSSDKGGLQETQYF
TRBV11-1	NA	CASSSIQGTYEQYF
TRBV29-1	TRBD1	CSVGQGTYEQYF
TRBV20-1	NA	CSARDQGQGSYDEQFF
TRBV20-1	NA	CSARDWGYTEAFF
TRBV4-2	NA	CASSQQESYEQYF
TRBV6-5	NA	CASSYSMAGFAKNIQYF
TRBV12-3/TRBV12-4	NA	CASSLGGGGLQETQYF
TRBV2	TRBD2	CASNGLAGGSPETQYF